This TCR beta chain derives from a study of T cells after yellow fever vaccination. Study summary: The SMART-Seq v4 Ultra Low Input method served to prepare the low-cell-number fractions. Overall study results and limits: Though it reached lower strength, the secondary response hit its peak faster, day 5 versus 15. There was a small share of clonotypes that showed up in both the CD4 and CD8 compartments.

UMIs were added to TCR cDNA along with a universal primer site when it was made by 5'RACE template switching. One entry per CDR3 protein results from TCRdb running MiXCR on the 5' RACE reads. Of approximately 550,000 distinct CDR3 sequences listed, 15% to 20% are singletons. A note on this clonotype: The antigen remains undetermined.

The CDR3 sequence is 16 residues long. The V gene lost 6 bases and the J gene lost 0 bases, with 15 bases spanning the gap. The germline V gene encodes CDR1 SGHTA and CDR2 FQGNSA. The chain uses TRBV7-2 and TRBJ2-1; a possible D gene is TRBD2 (6 bases). This clonotype originated in a man younger than 45 who received the YFV17D yellow fever vaccine. The source material was PBMCs, sampled 15 days after the yellow fever booster vaccination. CDR3 DNA sequence: TGTGCCAGCAGGACCGGGGGAGGTTCCTCCTACAATGAGCAGTTCTTC. This sequence encodes CASRTGGGSSYNEQFF.